These 16 T cell receptor beta chains originate from one sample sequenced in a study of OX40 agonist ivuxolimab in advanced cancers. Here immunoSEQ multiplex PCR was the method, and the copy in TCRdb shows in-frame clones only, minus some. Of around 48,000 clones in the sample, around 80% were seen once. Specimen: CD4+ or CD8+ T cells sorted from blood, collected in a trial of the OX40 agonist ivuxolimab. These receptors were obtained from an adult with an advanced solid tumor such as melanoma, head and neck, liver or kidney cancer.

J is TRBJ2-2 and V is TRBV6-4; weak D call: TRBD1 (5 bases). Germline assignment: CDR1 MRHNA and CDR2 SNTAGT. Trimming left V 4 bases short and J 1 base short, with 10 bases between. The CDR3 consists of 15 residues. CDR3 sequence: CASSAFQGNTGELFF. In nucleotides, the CDR3 is TGTGCCAGCAGTGCGTTCCAGGGGAACACCGGGGAGCTGTTTTTT.

This chain uses TRBV6-5 with TRBJ1-1, with a weak D call TRBD1 (5 bases). This CDR3 region has 15 residues. V lost 6 bases and J lost 3, with 17 bases in between. CDR1 and CDR2 (germline): MNHEY, SVGAGI. The CDR3 bases are TGTGCCAGCAGCCTCCCGGGACTCCCGCACACTGAAGCTTTCTTT. This sequence encodes CASSLPGLPHTEAFF.

This clone showed up just once. CDR3 loop: CASRAGMGNQPQHF. CDR3 nucleotides: TGTGCCAGCAGGGCAGGGATGGGCAATCAGCCCCAGCATTTT. The chain has TRBV6-1 and TRBJ1-5; a possible D gene is TRBD1 (5 bases). Germline V lookup: CDR1 MNHNS, CDR2 SASEGT. The CDR3 extends over 14 amino acids. Trimming pared 6 bases from V and 2 bases from J, leaving 11 bases between.

The CDR3 region is CASKPDRGGDTQYF. The CDR3 coding sequence is TGTGCCAGTAAACCGGACAGGGGTGGAGATACGCAGTATTTT. The V and J genes are TRBV19 and TRBJ2-3, with TRBD1 identical over 9 bases. The CDR3 extends over 14 amino acids. CDR1 and CDR2 from the germline V gene are LNHDA and SQIVND (reference sequence). With 7 bases clipped from V and 5 bases from J, the junction kept 7 bases outside the gene matches.

The genes are TRBV30 and TRBJ1-2, with D possibly TRBD1 on 6 matching bases. The CDR3 has 14 residues. The germline gives CDR1 GTSNPN, CDR2 SVGIG (reference sequence). Trimming removed 4 bases from V and 4 bases from J, with 16 bases in between. The chain's CDR3 is CAWIRGIRGYGYTF. The CDR3 DNA sequence: TGTGCCTGGATAAGGGGCATCAGGGGCTATGGCTACACCTTC.

The chain employs TRBV19 and TRBJ2-5; D may be TRBD2 (6 bases). Trimming took off 7 bases at V and 4 bases at J, with 19 bases between the two ends. Germline CDR1 is LNHDA and CDR2 is SQIVND (reference sequence). The CDR3 is made up of 15 amino acids. In nucleotides, the CDR3 is TGTGCCAGTACGGTGGGCACTGGAGGGGCAGAGACCCAGTACTTC. Translated: CASTVGTGGAETQYF.

With regard to this clone: The germline gene is not matched at one end of the junction; a read error may be the cause. The genes are TRBV19 and TRBJ2-3; the D gene could be TRBD1 or TRBD2 (6 bases each). Germline V lookup: CDR1 LNHDA, CDR2 SQIVND (reference sequence). The CDR3 length is 18 residues. CDR3 region: CASSIVKRAGGVRGFPRF. DNA for the CDR3: TGTGCCAGTAGTATAGTCAAGCGGGCAGGCGGGGTAAGGGGGTTTCCCCGTTTT.

V gene TRBV2 combines with J gene TRBJ1-5; D ambiguous. The CDR3 spans 12 residues. Trimming pared 6 bases from V and 7 bases from J, leaving 10 bases between. CDR1 SNHLY and CDR2 FYNNEI come from the germline V gene. For the CDR3, the DNA is TGTGCCAGCAGACAACCGGGACAGCCCCAGCATTTT. Translated, it gives CASRQPGQPQHF.

The J gene is TRBJ2-1, the V gene TRBV4-3, with D unclear. The V and J ends lost 5 bases and 3 bases respectively, with 14 bases between them. This CDR3 spans 15 amino acids. The germline V gene has CDR1 LGHNA and CDR2 YSLEER. As DNA, the CDR3 is TGCGCCAGCAGCTCCTTCACGGGTAGCTACAATGAGCAGTTCTTC. Translated: CASSSFTGSYNEQFF.

The chain has TRBV7-2 and TRBJ2-1; 7 nucleotides line up with TRBD2. Germline V CDR1 and CDR2: SGHTA, FQGNSA. The CDR3 sequence is 15 residues long. The V gene end was trimmed by 5 bases and the J gene end by 0 bases; junction bases not matched to a gene: 4. CDR3 nucleotides: TGTGCCAGCAGCAGGCGGGGGAGCTCCTACAATGAGCAGTTCTTC. Encoded protein: CASSRRGSSYNEQFF.

The chain uses TRBV7-8 and TRBJ1-3; a possible D gene is TRBD1 (5 bases). The CDR3 has 14 amino acids. Germline CDR1 is SGHVS and CDR2 is FQNEAQ. Trimming left V 0 bases short and J 4 bases short, with 7 bases between. This CDR3 reads CASSLAGDGNTIYF. The DNA of the CDR3 is TGTGCCAGCAGCTTAGCGGGGGACGGAAACACCATATATTTT.

The rearrangement joins TRBV28 to TRBJ2-4, with D unclear. V dropped 6 bases and J dropped 9 bases, with 6 bases sitting between them. The CDR3 is 10 amino acids. Germline loops: CDR1 MDHEN, CDR2 SYDVKM. CDR3 DNA: TGTGCCAGCAGCGAAGGCATTCAGTACTTC. Its translation is CASSEGIQYF.

This clone is categorized as medium-sized (0.01 to 0.1%). V usage is TRBV29-1 and J usage is TRBJ2-6, with TRBD1 identical over 10 bases. Germline trimming cut 4 bases from V and 0 bases from J; bases unmatched to any gene: 9. The CDR3 runs to 18 residues. Looked up from germline, CDR1 is SQVTM and CDR2 is ANQGSEA. The CDR3 loop reads CSVGQGAGRYSGANVLTF. The DNA of the CDR3 is TGCAGCGTTGGACAGGGGGCCGGTCGCTACTCTGGGGCCAACGTCCTGACTTTC. The full variable domain, rest sourced from reference TRBV29-1 and TRBJ2-6, is SAVISQKPSRDICQRGTSLTIQCQVDSQVTMMFWYRQQPGQSLTLIATANQGSEATYESGFVIDKFPISRPNLTFSTLTVSNMSPEDSSIYLCSVGQGAGRYSGANVLTFGAGSRLTVL.

The chain combines TRBV7-2 with TRBJ2-1, with 8 bases aligning to TRBD2. This CDR3 comprises 16 residues. Germline values: CDR1 SGHTA, CDR2 FQGNSA. The V segment lost 2 bases and the J segment 7 bases; nucleotides outside the gene matches: 10. The CDR3 here is CASSLWSGGAGNEQFF. The CDR3 DNA is TGTGCCAGCAGCTTATGGAGCGGGGGCGCCGGGAATGAGCAGTTCTTC.

The chain carries TRBV11-3 and TRBJ2-3, with D uncertain. The CDR3 totals 12 residues. Germline lookup yields CDR1 SGHNT and CDR2 YENEEA. Between the trimmed V and J ends, which lost 1 base and 5 bases, there was a span of 4 bases. DNA for the CDR3: TGTGCCAGCAGCTTAGTCTTAGATACGCAGTATTTT. Residues: CASSLVLDTQYF.

The V call is TRBV6-6, the J call TRBJ2-7; D is unclear. Between the trimmed V and J ends, which lost 4 bases and 2 bases, there was a span of 12 bases. Germline loops: CDR1 MNHNY, CDR2 SVGAGI (reference sequence). This CDR3 has 14 amino acids. CDR3 residues: CASSSVRSAYEQYF. CDR3 nucleotide sequence: TGTGCCAGCAGTTCAGTGAGATCGGCCTACGAGCAGTACTTC.